This is a list of T cell receptor beta chains from one sample in a study of blood T cells in healthy people across ages. TCRdb reprocessed the 5' RACE reads via MiXCR and lists one record per CDR3 protein. This table has some 700,000 distinct CDR3 sequences, around 40% appearing once. The sample consisted of blood. These receptors came from a woman aged 55-70 years in good health. The CDR3 runs from the conserved cysteine through the conserved F or W. A D gene is named only where the DNA matches it firmly. The listing skips clone size in some rows; elsewhere it reads once, few, many or a size class.

clone size | J gene | V gene | D gene | CDR3 protein | CDR3 DNA
NA | TRBJ1-5 | TRBV6-2/TRBV6-3 | NA | CASSRKDSRNSNQPQHF | TGTGCCAGCAGCCGCAAGGACAGCCGAAATAGCAATCAGCCCCAGCATTTT
many | TRBJ2-3 | TRBV12-3/TRBV12-4 | NA | CASSHGTDTQYF | TGTGCCAGCAGTCATGGCACAGATACGCAGTATTTT
few | TRBJ2-7 | TRBV6-2/TRBV6-3 | NA | CASSSPALPGVHTQYF | TGTGCCAGCAGTTCCCCAGCCCTCCCGGGAGTTCATACCCAGTACTTC
NA | TRBJ1-6 | TRBV4-2 | NA | CAGSQDPAKSSYNSPLHF | TGTGCCGGCAGCCAAGATCCGGCGAAGAGCTCCTATAATTCACCCCTTCACTTT
once | TRBJ2-7 | TRBV25-1 | TRBD2 | CASKPSGRDYEQYF | TGTGCCAGCAAACCTAGCGGGAGAGACTACGAGCAGTACTTC
NA | TRBJ2-7 | TRBV4-2 | TRBD1 | CASSQDDQGAREQYF | TGTGCCAGCAGCCAAGATGACCAGGGGGCAAGGGAGCAGTACTTC
many | TRBJ2-1 | TRBV7-2 | NA | CASSLKAGPTIYNEQFF | TGTGCCAGCAGCTTAAAAGCGGGCCCAACAATTTACAATGAGCAGTTCTTC
few | TRBJ1-5 | TRBV7-8 | NA | CASSGGRGHQPQHF | TGTGCCAGCAGCGGGGGGAGGGGCCATCAGCCCCAGCATTTT
NA | TRBJ2-3 | TRBV2 | TRBD1 | CASSGDRGLIRSDTQYF | TGTGCCAGCAGTGGGGACAGGGGGCTAATAAGGTCAGATACGCAGTATTTT
NA | TRBJ2-1 | TRBV7-3 | NA | CASSFQDFRQYNEQFF | TGTGCCAGCAGCTTTCAGGACTTTCGCCAGTACAATGAGCAGTTCTTC
few | TRBJ1-4 | TRBV5-1 | NA | CASSPLGPTGGEKLFF | TGCGCCAGCAGCCCCTTGGGTCCTACGGGAGGAGAAAAACTGTTTTTT
once | TRBJ2-7 | TRBV20-1 | NA | CSARVRKGGYNEQYF | TGCAGTGCTAGAGTTCGGAAAGGGGGGTACAATGAGCAGTACTTC
NA | TRBJ2-5 | TRBV6-4 | TRBD2 | CASSRLAGSYNEQYF | TGTGCCAGCAGTCGACTAGCGGGGTCCTACAATGAGCAGTACTTC
once | TRBJ1-2 | TRBV12-3/TRBV12-4 | NA | CASSLALTCGYTF | TGTGCCAGCAGTTTAGCGCTCACTTGTGGCTACACCTTC
few | TRBJ2-5 | TRBV20-1 | NA | CSARVPREETQYF | TGCAGTGCTAGAGTTCCCAGGGAAGAGACCCAGTACTTC
few | TRBJ2-3 | TRBV9 | TRBD1 | CASSLWTGGEGDTQYF | TGTGCCAGCAGCCTTTGGACAGGGGGCGAGGGAGATACGCAGTATTTT
few | TRBJ2-1 | TRBV2 | TRBD2 | CASRDLTSANEQFF | TGTGCCAGCAGGGATCTCACTAGCGCCAATGAGCAGTTCTTC
NA | TRBJ2-3 | TRBV10-3 | NA | CAISESGYTQYF | TGTGCCATCAGTGAGTCGGGGTATACGCAGTATTTT
NA | TRBJ2-4 | TRBV20-1 | NA | CSARSDEFQYF | TGCAGTGCTAGATCCGACGAGTTTCAGTACTTC
NA | TRBJ2-1 | TRBV28 | TRBD2 | CASSVKLAGVPNEQFF | TGTGCCAGCAGTGTAAAACTAGCGGGAGTTCCCAATGAGCAGTTCTTC
NA | TRBJ2-1 | TRBV6-4 | TRBD2 | CASATSGDLAEQFF | TGTGCCAGTGCTACTAGCGGGGACTTAGCTGAGCAGTTCTTC
NA | TRBJ2-1 | TRBV20-1 | NA | CSAPGPASSYNEQFF | TGCAGTGCCCCGGGGCCCGCGAGCTCCTACAATGAGCAGTTCTTC
many | TRBJ2-1 | TRBV9 | TRBD1 | CAISTGGSSYNEQFF | TGTGCCATATCAACAGGGGGATCCTCCTACAATGAGCAGTTCTTC
NA | TRBJ2-5 | TRBV7-7 | TRBD2 | CASSLGPAGGQETQYF | TGTGCTAGCAGCTTAGGTCCAGCGGGAGGGCAAGAGACCCAGTACTTC
few | TRBJ2-1 | TRBV4-2 | NA | CASSQVDGSSYNEQFF | TGTGCCAGCAGCCAAGTTGACGGGAGCTCCTACAATGAGCAGTTCTTC
few | TRBJ2-2 | TRBV6-2/TRBV6-3 | TRBD1 | CATGQGVNTGELFF | TGTGCCACCGGACAGGGGGTCAACACCGGGGAGCTGTTTTTT
few | TRBJ2-1 | TRBV28 | TRBD2 | CASSYWVTSGRGNEQFF | TGTGCCAGCAGTTACTGGGTGACTAGCGGGAGAGGGAATGAGCAGTTCTTC
once | TRBJ2-7 | TRBV29-1 | NA | CSVEPSRGAPNEQYF | TGCAGCGTTGAACCCTCGAGGGGGGCTCCCAACGAGCAGTACTTC
NA | TRBJ1-6 | TRBV27 | NA | CASRNRVNSPLHF | TGTGCCAGCAGAAACAGGGTTAATTCACCCCTCCACTTT
few | TRBJ2-7 | TRBV6-2/TRBV6-3 | TRBD2 | CASGRASGYEQYF | TGTGCCAGTGGGAGGGCTAGCGGATACGAGCAGTACTTC
NA | TRBJ2-7 | TRBV6-1 | TRBD1 | CASSEQFGTANSYEQYF | TGTGCCAGCAGTGAACAATTCGGGACAGCCAACTCCTACGAGCAGTACTTC
many | TRBJ2-3 | TRBV15 | NA | CATRLAGPDTQYF | TGTGCCACCCGGCTAGCAGGGCCAGATACGCAGTATTTT
NA | TRBJ2-1 | TRBV7-2 | TRBD1 | CASSAGQGRAEQFF | TGTGCCAGCAGCGCCGGACAGGGCAGGGCTGAGCAGTTCTTC
few | TRBJ2-7 | TRBV6-4 | TRBD2 | CASSRGEREKDYEQYF | TGTGCCAGCAGCCGGGGGGAGCGGGAGAAGGATTACGAGCAGTACTTC
NA | TRBJ2-1 | TRBV29-1 | TRBD1 | CSVEDAVTGGEQFF | TGCAGCGTTGAAGATGCCGTCACAGGGGGCGAGCAGTTCTTC
NA | TRBJ2-3 | TRBV7-8 | NA | CTSSLSGWARDTQYF | TGTACCAGCAGCTTATCCGGGTGGGCCCGAGATACGCAGTATTTT
NA | TRBJ1-5 | TRBV14 | NA | CASSGGAWSNQPQHF | TGTGCCAGCAGCGGGGGCGCCTGGAGCAATCAGCCCCAGCATTTT
few | TRBJ1-4 | TRBV7-2 | NA | CASSSKKMDMTRGAEKLFF | TGTGCCAGCAGCTCGAAAAAAATGGACATGACGCGGGGGGCTGAAAAACTGTTTTTT
NA | TRBJ2-3 | TRBV29-1 | NA | CSVDAIPGAGTDTQYF | TGCAGCGTTGATGCGATACCCGGGGCTGGCACAGATACGCAGTATTTT
NA | TRBJ1-2 | TRBV20-1 | NA | CSAPVLNYGYTF | TGCAGTGCCCCCGTTCTGAACTATGGCTACACCTTC
NA | TRBJ2-7 | TRBV20-1 | TRBD2 | CSADIAGGLYEQYF | TGCAGTGCTGATATAGCGGGAGGGCTCTACGAGCAGTACTTC
few | TRBJ1-5 | TRBV20-1 | NA | CSAPRGSNQPQHF | TGCAGTGCTCCCCGGGGGAGCAATCAGCCCCAGCATTTT
many | TRBJ2-5 | TRBV6-2/TRBV6-3 | TRBD2 | CASISGRGDETQYF | TGTGCCAGTATAAGCGGGAGGGGAGACGAGACCCAGTACTTC
NA | TRBJ1-6 | TRBV7-2 | NA | CASSLASFNSPLHF | TGTGCCAGCAGCTTAGCGAGCTTTAATTCACCCCTCCACTTT
NA | TRBJ2-1 | TRBV7-9 | TRBD2 | CASSLTLTSGVWNEQFF | TGTGCCAGCAGCTTAACTTTGACTAGCGGGGTGTGGAATGAGCAGTTCTTC
few | TRBJ2-7 | TRBV7-2 | NA | CASSLGWGHYEQYF | TGTGCCAGCAGCTTAGGCTGGGGACACTACGAGCAGTACTTC
NA | TRBJ2-1 | TRBV29-1 | NA | CSVGRGPRSYNEQFF | TGCAGCGTTGGACGGGGGCCGCGTTCCTACAATGAGCAGTTCTTC
few | TRBJ2-3 | TRBV20-1 | NA | CSARRAGAVTDTQYF | TGCAGTGCTAGGCGGGCAGGGGCAGTCACAGATACGCAGTATTTT
many | TRBJ2-3 | TRBV6-4 | NA | CASSDPSGTRRYF | TGTGCCAGCAGTGACCCGAGCGGGACACGCCGGTATTTT
few | TRBJ2-3 | TRBV5-1 | TRBD2 | CASTREGLGDTQYF | TGCGCCAGCACCCGGGAGGGCCTAGGGGATACGCAGTATTTT
few | TRBJ2-7 | TRBV20-1 | TRBD2 | CSAREGLAGRDSYEQYF | TGCAGTGCTAGAGAGGGACTAGCGGGGAGGGACTCCTACGAGCAGTACTTC
many | TRBJ2-1 | TRBV6-5 | NA | CASSPTLLRNEQFF | TGTGCCAGCAGTCCGACCCTTCTAAGGAATGAGCAGTTCTTC
few | TRBJ1-5 | TRBV12-3/TRBV12-4 | NA | CASSLLGIGNQPQHF | TGTGCCAGCAGTTTGTTGGGAATTGGCAATCAGCCCCAGCATTTT